This T cell receptor beta chain was found in a study of blood T cell repertoires in COVID-19. Study overall: Both acute and convalescent COVID-19 samples were obtained from the United States, Italy and Spain.

Per the germline V gene, CDR1 is KGHSH and CDR2 is LQKENI. CDR3 length: 14 amino acids. Trimming stripped 2 bases from V and 4 bases from J, with 10 bases between. Original methodology: Amplification of reference gene primers provided the estimated nucleated cell counts. Method: immunoSEQ multiplex PCR; TCRdb's copy keeps in-frame clones and lacks some. That table gives V, J and clone size, and the DNA gave D and trimming. In the table there are tens of thousands of clones, about 85% of which are singletons. This TCR came from a man aged 50-60 years with active COVID-19. The chain recombines TRBV18 with TRBJ2-3; D is perhaps TRBD1 (6 bases). What was sequenced was peripheral blood. DNA for the CDR3: TGTGCCAGCTCACCAACACAGGGCGCAGATACGCAGTATTTT. This translates into CASSPTQGADTQYF.